The present TCR beta chain was sequenced within a study of T-cell memory formation after mild COVID-19. The CDR3 is 13 residues long. In germline, CDR1 is SQVTM, CDR2 ANQGSEA. V lost 7 bases and J 2 bases, leaving 13 bases between the germline ends. One entry per CDR3 protein results from TCRdb running MiXCR on the 5' RACE reads. In the table there are about 160,000 distinct CDR3 sequences, around a third of which are singletons. This sequence was found in an adult woman who had mild COVID-19 (a few samples of this study predate the infection). Cell type and time point are not known. The chain couples TRBV29-1 to TRBJ2-3; possible D gene TRBD2, 5 bases. The sample was PBMCs or a T cell subset sorted from them (not recorded which). The CDR3 spells CSAASRPTDTQYF. The CDR3 region has the DNA TGCAGCGCTGCTAGCCGGCCCACAGATACGCAGTATTTT.